This T cell receptor beta chain was captured by sequencing in a study of blood T cell repertoires in COVID-19 (dated by TCRdb to the early 2020s). The study in broad terms: Collaborator samples came from the United States, Italy and Spain and covered acute and convalescent phases of COVID-19. Samples were obtained from the ongoing ImmuneRACE study (first 160 participants) and from 1,254 subjects provided by 6 global collaborators. The dataset comprised deeply sampled blood TCRbeta repertoires from subjects exposed to, actively infected with, or recovered from COVID-19. The repertoires were made available in a free public database intended to serve as a resource for research on the immune response to SARS-CoV-2. Where available, HLA class I and class II types were obtained from metadata supplied by the sample provider rather than from assay-based typing. The material from the prospective study consisted of cDNA or gDNA derived from T cells, B-cell-depleted T cells, or PBMCs. The sample metadata nearly always contained a de-identified subject ID, COVID-19 status, age in years and sex. The investigation overall reported the following: The amount of clinical and demographic metadata varied by source and participant and was provided uncurated.

To note about this clone: This clone's antigen is unknown. No quality values exist for individual bases; no much larger clone is one base distant.

TCRbeta CDR3 regions were amplified from genomic DNA by means of the immunoSEQ Assay, a bias-controlled multiplex PCR. Concerning the study's data processing: Nucleated cell counts per sample were estimated from amplification of reference gene primers within the assay. To quantify the absolute abundance of each unique TCRbeta CDR3 rearrangement, sequence reads were collapsed and filtered. For each sample, productive Simpson clonality was calculated as the square root of Simpson's diversity index across productive rearrangements. The clones in this table, taken by TCRdb from immuneACCESS, are in-frame only. Not every clone is retained; where verified, under half of the shortfall comes from an unresolved V gene, and the cause of the rest is unknown. That table is the source of V, J and clone size, and D and trimming were worked out from the DNA. This sample lists hundreds of thousands of clones; approximately 91% were detected once. The ten largest make up roughly a tenth of the sample.

Enrolling through a virtual design, the prospective study's participants ranged in age from roughly 18 to 95 years and lived across more than 20 United States geographic areas. In the prospective study, participants were assigned to cohorts based on the clinical history participants reported in a screening survey and a study questionnaire. Recovered participants in ImmuneRACE Cohort 3 were defined by two consecutive negative NP/OP PCR tests, clearance by a healthcare professional, or resolution of symptoms. Mobile phlebotomists in the prospective study collected whole blood, serum and a nasopharyngeal or oropharyngeal swab from every participant. Participants in the prospective study had the option to provide additional blood draws and questionnaires over a 2-month period. Prospective study blood samples were shipped either frozen or at room temperature before DNA extraction. From the cysteine through the phenylalanine, the CDR3 covers 14 amino acids. CDR3 DNA is the only sequence kept; it has 42 bases, read in frame from the first base. Taken from the germline V gene (reference sequence), the CDR1 and CDR2 loops are SEHNR and FQNEAQ. The germline ends are 7 bases apart after V is trimmed by 1 base and J by 6 bases.

The chain is assembled from TRBV7-9 and TRBJ1-6, and perhaps TRBD1 as D gene, on 5 matching bases. The sample was PBMCs or T cells enriched from blood (not recorded which). This clonotype was obtained from a woman between 40 and 55 years old who had recovered from COVID-19. CDR3 loop: CASSLGQLNSPLHF. In nucleotides, the sequence is TGTGCCAGCAGCTTAGGACAGCTTAATTCACCCCTCCACTTT.